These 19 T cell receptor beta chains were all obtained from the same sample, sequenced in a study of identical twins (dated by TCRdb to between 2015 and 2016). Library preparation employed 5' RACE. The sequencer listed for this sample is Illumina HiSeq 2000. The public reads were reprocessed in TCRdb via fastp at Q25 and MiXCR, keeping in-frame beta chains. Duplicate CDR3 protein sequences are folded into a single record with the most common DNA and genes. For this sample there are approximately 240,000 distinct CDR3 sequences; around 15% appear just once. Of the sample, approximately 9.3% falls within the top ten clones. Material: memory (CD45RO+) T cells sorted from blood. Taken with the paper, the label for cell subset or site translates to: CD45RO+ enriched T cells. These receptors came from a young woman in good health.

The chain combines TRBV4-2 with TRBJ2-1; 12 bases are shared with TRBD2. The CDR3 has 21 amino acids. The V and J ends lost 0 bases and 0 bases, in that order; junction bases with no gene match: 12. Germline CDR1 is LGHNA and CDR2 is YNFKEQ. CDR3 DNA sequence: TGTGCCAGCAGCCAAGAATGGACTAGCGGGACAATCCCTAGCTCCTACAATGAGCAGTTCTTC. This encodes CASSQEWTSGTIPSSYNEQFF.

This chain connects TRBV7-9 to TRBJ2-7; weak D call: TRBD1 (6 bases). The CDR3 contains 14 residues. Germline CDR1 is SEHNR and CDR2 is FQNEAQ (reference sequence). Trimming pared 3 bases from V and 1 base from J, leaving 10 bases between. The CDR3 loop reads CASSFGTTSYEQYF. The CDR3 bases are TGTGCCAGCAGCTTCGGGACAACATCCTACGAGCAGTACTTC.

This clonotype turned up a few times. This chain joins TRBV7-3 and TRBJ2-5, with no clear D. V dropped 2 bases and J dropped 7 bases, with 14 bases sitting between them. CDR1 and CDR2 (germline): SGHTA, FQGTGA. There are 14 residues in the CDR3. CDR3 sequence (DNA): TGTGCCAGCAGCTTATACGGGCAGATGGGGACCCAGTACTTC. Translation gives CASSLYGQMGTQYF.

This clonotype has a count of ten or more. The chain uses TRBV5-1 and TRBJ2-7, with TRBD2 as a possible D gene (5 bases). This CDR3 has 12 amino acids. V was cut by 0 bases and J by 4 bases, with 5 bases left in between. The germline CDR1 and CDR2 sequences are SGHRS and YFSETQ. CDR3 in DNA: TGCGCCAGCAGCTTGGGGACTTACGAGCAGTACTTC. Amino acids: CASSLGTYEQYF.

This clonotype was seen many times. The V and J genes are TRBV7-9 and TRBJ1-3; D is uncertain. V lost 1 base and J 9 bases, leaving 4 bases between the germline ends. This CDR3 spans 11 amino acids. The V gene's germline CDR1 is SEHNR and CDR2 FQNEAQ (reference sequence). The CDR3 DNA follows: TGTGCCAGCAGCTTAGGGGGCACCATATATTTT. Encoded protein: CASSLGGTIYF.

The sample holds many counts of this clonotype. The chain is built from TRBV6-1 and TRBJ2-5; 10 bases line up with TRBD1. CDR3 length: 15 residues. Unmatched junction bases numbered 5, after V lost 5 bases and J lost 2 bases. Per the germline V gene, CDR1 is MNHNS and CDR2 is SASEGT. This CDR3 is CASSRRTGGQETQYF. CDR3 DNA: TGTGCCAGCAGTCGACGGACAGGGGGGCAAGAGACCCAGTACTTC.

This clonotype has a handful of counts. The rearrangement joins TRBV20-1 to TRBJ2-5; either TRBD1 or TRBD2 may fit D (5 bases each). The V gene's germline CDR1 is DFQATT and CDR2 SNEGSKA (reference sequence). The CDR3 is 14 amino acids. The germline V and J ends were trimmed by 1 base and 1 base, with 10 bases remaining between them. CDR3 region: CSARGRGVQETQYF. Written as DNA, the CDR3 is TGCAGTGCTAGAGGAAGGGGAGTCCAAGAGACCCAGTACTTC.

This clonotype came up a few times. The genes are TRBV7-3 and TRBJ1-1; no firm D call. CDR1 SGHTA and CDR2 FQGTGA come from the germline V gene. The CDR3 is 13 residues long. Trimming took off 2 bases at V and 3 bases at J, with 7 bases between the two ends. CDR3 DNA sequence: TGTGCCAGCAGCTTAGACACAGACACTGAAGCTTTCTTT. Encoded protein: CASSLDTDTEAFF. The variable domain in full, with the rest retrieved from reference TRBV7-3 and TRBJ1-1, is GAGVSQTPSNKVTEKGKYVELRCDPISGHTALYWYRQSLGQGPEFLIYFQGTGAADDSGLPNDRFFAVRPEGSVSTLKIQRTERGDSAVYLCASSLDTDTEAFFGQGTRLTVV.

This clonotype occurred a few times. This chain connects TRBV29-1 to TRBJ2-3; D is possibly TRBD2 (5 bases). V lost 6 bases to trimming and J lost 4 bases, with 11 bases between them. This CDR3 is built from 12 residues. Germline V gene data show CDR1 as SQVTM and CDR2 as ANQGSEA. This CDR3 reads CSVGALADTQYF. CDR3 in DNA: TGCAGCGTGGGAGCTTTGGCAGATACGCAGTATTTT.

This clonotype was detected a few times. The CDR3 DNA follows: TGTGCCATCTACGACAGGGGGCGTGGGGCCAACGTCCTGACTTTC. Encoded protein: CAIYDRGRGANVLTF. The genes are TRBV10-3 and TRBJ2-6; 10 nucleotides match TRBD1. Trimming took 8 bases from V and 3 from J; bases not matched to a gene: 4. Per the germline V gene, CDR1 is ENHRY and CDR2 is SYGVKD. The CDR3 is 15 residues long.

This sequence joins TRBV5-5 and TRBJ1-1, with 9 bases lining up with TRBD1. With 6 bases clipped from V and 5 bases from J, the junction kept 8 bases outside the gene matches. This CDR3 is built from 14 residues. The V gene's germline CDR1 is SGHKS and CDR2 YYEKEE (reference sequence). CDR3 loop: CASKGQGRETEAFF. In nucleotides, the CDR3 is TGTGCCAGCAAGGGACAGGGAAGGGAAACTGAAGCTTTCTTT.

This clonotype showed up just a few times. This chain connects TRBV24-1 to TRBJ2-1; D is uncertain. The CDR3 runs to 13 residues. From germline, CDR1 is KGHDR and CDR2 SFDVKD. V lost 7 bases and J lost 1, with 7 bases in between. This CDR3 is CATRGASYNEQFF. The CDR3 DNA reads TGTGCCACCAGAGGAGCGTCCTACAATGAGCAGTTCTTC.

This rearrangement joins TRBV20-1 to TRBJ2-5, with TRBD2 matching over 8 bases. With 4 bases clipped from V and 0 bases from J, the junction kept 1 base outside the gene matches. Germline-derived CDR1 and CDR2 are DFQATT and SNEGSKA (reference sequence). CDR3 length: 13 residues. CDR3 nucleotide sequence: TGCAGTGCTACGCGGGAGGACCAAGAGACCCAGTACTTC. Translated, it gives CSATREDQETQYF.

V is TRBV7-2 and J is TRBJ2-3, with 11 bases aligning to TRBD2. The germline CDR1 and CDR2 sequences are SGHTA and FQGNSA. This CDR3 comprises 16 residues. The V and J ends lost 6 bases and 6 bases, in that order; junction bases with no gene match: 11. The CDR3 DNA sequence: TGTGCCAGCAGTCCCTTTAGCGGGAGGGCCGGCGATACGCAGTATTTT. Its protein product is CASSPFSGRAGDTQYF.

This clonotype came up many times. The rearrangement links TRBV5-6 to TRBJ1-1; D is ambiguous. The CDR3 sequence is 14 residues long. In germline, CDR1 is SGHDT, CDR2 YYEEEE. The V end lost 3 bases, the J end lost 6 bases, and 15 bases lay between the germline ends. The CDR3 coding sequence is TGTGCCAGCAGCTACTGGACCGGGTACGCTGAAGCTTTCTTT. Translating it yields CASSYWTGYAEAFF.

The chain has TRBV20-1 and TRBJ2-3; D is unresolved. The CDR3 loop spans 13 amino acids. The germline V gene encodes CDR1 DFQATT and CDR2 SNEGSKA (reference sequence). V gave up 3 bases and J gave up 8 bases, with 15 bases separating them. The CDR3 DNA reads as TGCAGTGCTAGCACCGGTTGGTTGGGTACGCAGTATTTT. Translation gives CSASTGWLGTQYF.

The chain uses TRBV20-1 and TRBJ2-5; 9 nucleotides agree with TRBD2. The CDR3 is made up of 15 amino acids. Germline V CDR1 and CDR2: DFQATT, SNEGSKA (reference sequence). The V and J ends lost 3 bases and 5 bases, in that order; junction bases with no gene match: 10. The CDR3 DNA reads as TGCAGTGCTAGTGATCTGGCGGGGGGGCCTGAGACCCAGTACTTC. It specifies CSASDLAGGPETQYF.

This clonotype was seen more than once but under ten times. The CDR3 sequence is CASSFYREGETQYF. CDR3 DNA sequence: TGTGCCAGCAGCTTTTATCGGGAAGGGGAGACCCAGTACTTC. The chain recombines TRBV7-8 with TRBJ2-5; maybe TRBD2 (5 bases). CDR1 and CDR2 (germline): SGHVS, FQNEAQ. This CDR3 has 14 amino acids. With 3 bases removed from V and 5 bases from J, the gap between germline ends came to 13 bases.

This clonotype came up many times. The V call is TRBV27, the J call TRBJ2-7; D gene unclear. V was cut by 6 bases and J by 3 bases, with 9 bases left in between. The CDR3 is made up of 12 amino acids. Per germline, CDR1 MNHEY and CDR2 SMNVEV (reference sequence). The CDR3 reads CASRQKGYEQYF. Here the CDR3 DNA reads TGTGCCAGCAGACAGAAGGGCTACGAGCAGTACTTC.